These 3 T cell receptor beta chains were sequenced from one sample in a study of blood T cell repertoires in COVID-19. TCRdb's copy holds only in-frame clones and misses some; the assay was immunoSEQ multiplex PCR. The sample contains some 670,000 clones, about nine tenths of which appear only once. Sequencing was carried out using peripheral blood. These receptors originate from a woman aged 18-29 years with acute or convalescent COVID-19.

Written as DNA, the CDR3 is TGTGCCAGCAGTGAATATTTCGGCAGGGAGGATGGCTACACCTTC. This encodes CASSEYFGREDGYTF. The chain combines TRBV25-1 with TRBJ1-2, with TRBD1 as a possible D gene (5 bases). Trimming pared 0 bases from V and 6 bases from J, leaving 14 bases between. CDR1 is MGHDK, CDR2 SYGVNS, per germline. The CDR3 has 15 residues.

J is TRBJ2-3 and V is TRBV4-1; D might be TRBD1 (7 bases). The germline V gene has CDR1 MGHRA and CDR2 YSYEKL. The V end was cut by 0 bases, the J end by 0 bases, with 13 bases between. The CDR3 loop spans 17 amino acids. The CDR3 DNA reads as TGCGCCAGCAGCCAAGAGCAGGGGGACTTTAGCACAGATACGCAGTATTTT. Translation: CASSQEQGDFSTDTQYF.

V is TRBV2 and J is TRBJ1-2, with 7 bases lining up with TRBD1. J gave up 8 bases and V 7 bases, and 7 bases lay outside the gene matches. Germline CDR1 reads SNHLY; CDR2 reads FYNNEI. The CDR3 sequence is 12 residues long. The CDR3: CASIQGVVGYTF. CDR3 sequence (DNA): TGTGCCAGCATTCAGGGGGTTGTCGGCTACACCTTC.